The sequence of this T cell receptor (beta chain) was determined in a study of blood T cell repertoires in COVID-19 (dated by TCRdb to the early 2020s). General notes on the study: Samples covering the acute and convalescent phases of COVID-19 were provided by collaborators in the United States, Italy and Spain. The material from the prospective study consisted of cDNA or gDNA derived from T cells, B-cell-depleted T cells, or PBMCs. Subjects who had been exposed to COVID-19, were actively infected with it, or had recovered from it provided the deeply sampled blood TCRbeta repertoires that made up the dataset. A freely available public database, intended as a resource for researchers studying the immune response to SARS-CoV-2, is where the repertoires were released. The samples were drawn from two sources: the first 160 participants of the ongoing ImmuneRACE study, and 1,000 to 1,500 subjects contributed by 6 global collaborators. The sample metadata nearly always contained a de-identified subject ID, COVID-19 status, age in years and sex. Where available, HLA class I and class II types were obtained from metadata supplied by the sample provider rather than from assay-based typing.

Counted from cysteine to phenylalanine, this CDR3 has 12 amino acids. CDR3 DNA only is kept here, 36 bases in frame from base 1. CDR1 is given as LGHNT and CDR2 as FRNRAP, both from the germline V gene. V is pared back by 2 bases and J by 9 bases, with 8 bases lying between the germline termini. TCRbeta CDR3 regions were amplified from genomic DNA by means of the immunoSEQ Assay, a bias-controlled multiplex PCR. The original methods were these. The number of nucleated cells in each sample was estimated from the amplification of reference gene primers within the assay. To quantify the absolute abundance of each unique TCRbeta CDR3 rearrangement, sequence reads were collapsed and filtered. Productive Simpson clonality was computed per sample as the square root of Simpson's diversity index over productive rearrangements. Sourced from immuneACCESS, this table was stored by TCRdb with only in-frame sequences that have V and J called. A share of the clones is absent; for the studies checked, an unresolved V gene accounts for under half, and the remainder has no known explanation. The V and J calls and clone size are taken from that table; D and trimming were inferred from the DNA. This sample gives 70,000 to 95,000 clones in total; more than 80% of them show up just once. The top ten clones comprise approximately 13% of the sample.

What the work shows at the level of the full study, not this receptor alone: The amount of clinical and demographic metadata varied by source and participant and was provided uncurated.

As concerns this clone: Its recognized antigen is unknown. Per-nucleotide qualities are absent, and no much larger clonotype sits a single base away.

Each collaborating institution followed its own protocols to collect whole blood in K2EDTA tubes. Collaborator samples were shipped for TCRbeta analysis as frozen whole blood, isolated PBMCs, or DNA extracted from either sample type. The TCR originated in a human donor in a cohort sampled during active COVID-19. What was sequenced was peripheral blood. This chain is built from TRBV12-5 and TRBJ2-1; no D segment can be confidently identified. CDR3 protein: CASGLTTGEQFF. The DNA is TGTGCTAGTGGTTTGACTACCGGTGAGCAGTTCTTC. Reference TRBV12-5 and TRBJ2-1 genes cover what lies past the CDR3, so the full variable domain is DARVTQTPRHKVTEMGQEVTMRCQPILGHNTVFWYRQTMMQGLELLAYFRNRAPLDDSGMPKDRFSAEMPDATLATLKIQPSEPRDSAVYFCASGLTTGEQFFGPGTRLTVL.